Presented here are 13 T cell receptor beta chains from one specimen sequenced in a study of brain T cells in children with intractable seizures. Assay: immunoSEQ multiplex PCR; the TCRdb copy retains only in-frame clones and omits some. The sample carries tens of thousands of clones, roughly 95% recorded once. The sample was peripheral blood, taken at surgery. Receptor source: a boy under two years old with focal cortical dysplasia and intractable seizures.

The chain links TRBV7-9 to TRBJ2-3, with TRBD1 as a possible D gene (5 bases). The CDR3 length is 12 residues. The germline V gene encodes CDR1 SEHNR and CDR2 FQNEAQ (reference sequence). The V end was cut by 8 bases, the J end by 0 bases, with 6 bases between. CDR3 sequence: CASDSSTDTQYF. The CDR3 nucleotides are TGTGCCAGCGACAGTAGCACAGATACGCAGTATTTT. Using reference TRBV7-9 and TRBJ2-3 for the parts outside the CDR3, the full variable domain is DTGVSQNPRHKITKRGQNVTFRCDPISEHNRLYWYRQTLGQGPEFLTYFQNEAQLEKSRLLSDRFSAERPKGSFSTLEIQRTEQGDSAMYLCASDSSTDTQYFGPGTRLTVL.

The rearrangement uses TRBV18 and TRBJ1-1; 11 bases agree with TRBD1. The CDR3 has 18 amino acids. J lost 4 bases, V lost 1 base, and 11 bases had no gene match. Germline values: CDR1 KGHSH, CDR2 LQKENI. The CDR3: CASSPQPGQGVSSTEAFF. DNA for the CDR3: TGTGCCAGCTCACCACAACCGGGACAGGGGGTCTCTAGCACTGAAGCTTTCTTT.

The rearrangement links TRBV6-5 to TRBJ2-7, with 8 positions matching TRBD2. The V gene's germline CDR1 is MNHEY and CDR2 SVGAGI. There are 14 residues in the CDR3. Trimming at V came to 6 bases and at J to 3 bases, leaving 7 bases not matched to a gene. The CDR3 region is CASSITSGVYEQYF. The CDR3 coding sequence is TGTGCCAGCAGCATTACTAGCGGAGTCTACGAGCAGTACTTC.

This rearrangement joins TRBV19 to TRBJ2-3; 7 bases fit TRBD1. The CDR3 is 13 residues long. Trimming at V came to 4 bases and at J to 6 bases, leaving 4 bases not matched to a gene. Germline-derived CDR1 and CDR2 are LNHDA and SQIVND (reference sequence). The CDR3 protein is CASSTTRGDTQYF. The CDR3 nucleotides are TGTGCCAGTAGTACTACCAGGGGGGATACGCAGTATTTT.

This clone has only one observation. The chain recombines TRBV11-2 with TRBJ2-2; 7 nucleotides agree with TRBD1. CDR3 length: 16 residues. V lost 1 base, J lost 4 bases, and 6 bases stayed unmatched. Germline CDR1 SGHAT, CDR2 FQNNGV. The chain's CDR3 is CASSLAMTGITGELFF. The CDR3 nucleotides are TGTGCCAGCAGCTTAGCTATGACAGGGATCACCGGGGAGCTGTTTTTT.

The chain is built from TRBV11-2 and TRBJ2-3; D may be TRBD2 (6 bases). With 5 bases removed from V and 2 bases from J, the gap between germline ends came to 17 bases. Per the germline V gene, CDR1 is SGHAT and CDR2 is FQNNGV. The CDR3 is 16 residues long. The CDR3 nucleotides are TGTGCCAGCAGCCCCACCACCGGGGGAGTCACAGATACGCAGTATTTT. Encoded protein: CASSPTTGGVTDTQYF.

The count of this clone is one. The chain recombines TRBV24-1 with TRBJ1-2, with a tentative D call TRBD1 (5 bases). The CDR3 has 12 residues. CDR1 KGHDR and CDR2 SFDVKD come from the germline V gene. V was trimmed by 12 bases and J by 3 bases, leaving 13 bases between them. CDR3: CAPADKDYGYTF. The CDR3 coding sequence is TGTGCCCCGGCGGACAAGGACTATGGCTACACCTTC.

The gene calls are TRBV20-1 and TRBJ2-1; D tentatively fits TRBD1 or TRBD2 (6 bases each). Germline assignment: CDR1 DFQATT and CDR2 SNEGSKA (reference sequence). The V end was cut by 6 bases, the J end by 7 bases, with 10 bases between. The length of the CDR3 is 11 residues. In nucleotides, the CDR3 is TGCAGTGCGGGGGGCGGGAATGAGCAGTTCTTC. Amino acids: CSAGGGNEQFF.

The rearrangement links TRBV19 to TRBJ1-2; D gene ambiguous. Trimming shortened V by 1 base and J by 6 bases, and 3 bases separated the two germline ends. Germline values: CDR1 LNHDA, CDR2 SQIVND (reference sequence). The CDR3 is 11 residues long. The CDR3 nucleotides are TGTGCCAGTAGTATAGGGCATGGCTACACCTTC. Amino acid sequence: CASSIGHGYTF.

The chain employs TRBV5-1 and TRBJ1-1, with D hard to call. Germline V gives CDR1 SGHRS, CDR2 YFSETQ. Trimming stripped 1 base from V and 0 bases from J, with 4 bases between. This CDR3 comprises 13 residues. CDR3 coding DNA: TGCGCCAGCAGCTTGCCTCTGAACACTGAAGCTTTCTTT. Translated, it gives CASSLPLNTEAFF. The full variable domain, with the rest looked up from reference TRBV5-1 and TRBJ1-1, is KAGVTQTPRYLIKTRGQQVTLSCSPISGHRSVSWYQQTPGQGLQFLFEYFSETQRNKGNFPGRFSGRQFSNSRSEMNVSTLELGDSALYLCASSLPLNTEAFFGQGTRLTVV.

The rearrangement uses TRBV6-2 or TRBV6-3 and TRBJ2-3; 9 bases match TRBD1. V was clipped by 0 bases and J by 4 bases; unmatched bases: 2. The CDR3 is made up of 15 amino acids. Germline-derived CDR1 and CDR2 are MNHEY and SVGEGT. The DNA of the CDR3 is TGTGCCAGCAGTTACTCGGGGACAGGGCCAGATACGCAGTATTTT. It is translated as CASSYSGTGPDTQYF.

This sequence joins TRBV7-9 and TRBJ1-1; TRBD1 is a possible D gene (6 bases). Trimming removed 1 base from V and 10 bases from J, with 10 bases in between. Germline V gene data show CDR1 as SEHNR and CDR2 as FQNEAQ (reference sequence). The CDR3 consists of 12 residues. The CDR3: CASSLEARGAFF. The DNA of the CDR3 is TGTGCCAGCAGCTTAGAGGCCAGGGGAGCTTTCTTT.

The rearrangement uses TRBV10-3 and TRBJ1-1; D is undetermined. V was trimmed by 3 bases and J by 4 bases, leaving 6 bases between them. The CDR3 sequence is 12 residues long. Germline V lookup: CDR1 ENHRY, CDR2 SYGVKD. The CDR3 region is CAISDGGTEAFF. DNA of the CDR3: TGTGCCATCAGTGATGGTGGCACTGAAGCTTTCTTT.